The clone carrying this TCR beta chain has just a few counts. The antigen is unknown. TCRdb recomputed calls from the 5' RACE reads with MiXCR, one row per CDR3 protein. The table includes about 450,000 distinct CDR3 sequences, roughly 27% detected once. The data were obtained in a study of CD8 T cells in ankylosing spondylitis. Study-wide points: A motif in TCR beta, a set of 8 or 9 highly homologous variants, appeared characteristic of ankylosing spondylitis blood.

CDR3 length: 15 amino acids. Per the germline V gene, CDR1 is KGHSH and CDR2 is LQKENI. The ends were cut back, 2 bases at V and 0 bases at J, with 10 bases in the middle. This TCR came from a male donor with ankylosing spondylitis. Sample: blood, either unsorted or a sorted T cell fraction (not recorded which). The chain is built from TRBV18 and TRBJ1-2, with a possible D match to TRBD1 (6 bases). The CDR3 is CASSPVDSPNYGYTF. CDR3 nucleotide sequence: TGTGCCAGCTCACCAGTGGACAGTCCTAACTATGGCTACACCTTC.